This is a list of T cell receptor beta chains from one sample in a study of vaccination and CD4 T cells after COVID-19. TCRdb redid the calling of the PCR reads with MiXCR, one entry per CDR3 protein. The sample consists of 25,000 or so distinct CDR3 sequences, 51% of them appearing once. This sample comprised CD4+ T cells from blood, obtained before SARS-CoV-2 vaccination. These receptors came from a human donor who had recovered from COVID-19. CDR3s include the opening cysteine and the closing phenylalanine or tryptophan. The D gene is left open where the match is weak. Not every row has a clone size; where given, it reads once, few, many or a size class.

TRBJ2-1 NA TRBD2 TRBV5-4 CAQSGGYLNEQFF TGTGCCCAAAGCGGGGGGTACTTAAATGAGCAGTTCTTC
TRBJ2-1 NA TRBD2 TRBV20-1 CSARGASGRGGSYNEQFF TGCAGTGCTAGAGGGGCTAGCGGGAGAGGGGGCTCCTACAATGAGCAGTTCTTC
TRBJ1-1 once NA TRBV6-2/TRBV6-3 CASNIRGAYTEAFF TGTGCCAGCAATATCAGAGGGGCCTACACTGAAGCTTTCTTT
TRBJ2-3 NA TRBD2 TRBV27 CASSLSLAGGTDTQYF TGTGCCAGCAGTTTATCACTAGCGGGAGGCACAGATACGCAGTATTTT
TRBJ2-2 medium-sized NA TRBV20-1 CSARLWRDQNTGELFF TGCAGTGCTAGACTCTGGCGGGACCAGAACACCGGGGAGCTGTTTTTT
TRBJ2-7 NA NA TRBV29-1 CSVGGAAYEQYF TGCAGCGTTGGGGGGGCCGCCTACGAGCAGTACTTC
TRBJ2-7 once TRBD2 TRBV20-1 CSARRAGYYEQYF TGCAGTGCTAGACGAGCGGGGTACTACGAGCAGTACTTC
TRBJ2-3 NA TRBD2 TRBV28 CASSHNSRTRSADTQYF TGTGCCAGCAGCCATAATTCACGGACTAGGAGTGCAGATACGCAGTATTTT
TRBJ2-7 NA TRBD2 TRBV30 CAWSGLAGYEQYF TGTGCCTGGAGTGGTCTAGCGGGCTACGAGCAGTACTTC
TRBJ2-7 NA TRBD2 TRBV20-1 CSARDQGQRGAYEQYF TGCAGTGCTAGAGATCAGGGCCAGCGGGGGGCCTACGAGCAGTACTTC
TRBJ1-2 NA NA TRBV5-3 CARSLAPGDYYGYTF TGTGCCAGAAGCTTGGCCCCAGGGGACTACTATGGCTACACCTTC
TRBJ1-5 NA NA TRBV12-3/TRBV12-4 CASSPTDSYQPQHF TGTGCCAGCAGTCCAACAGATTCTTATCAGCCCCAGCATTTT
TRBJ2-7 NA NA TRBV7-9 CASSLVPFYEQYF TGTGCCAGCAGCTTAGTTCCCTTCTACGAGCAGTACTTC
TRBJ2-5 few TRBD2 TRBV19 CASSRTSGIGETQYF TGTGCCAGTAGTCGGACTAGCGGGATTGGAGAGACCCAGTACTTC
TRBJ2-3 few NA TRBV19 CASSSGGGDTQYF TGTGCCAGTAGTAGTGGTGGGGGTGATACGCAGTATTTT
TRBJ1-5 NA NA TRBV28 CASSYFRGLDRRNQPQHF TGTGCCAGCAGTTACTTTCGAGGACTCGATCGAAGGAATCAGCCCCAGCATTTT
TRBJ2-5 NA NA TRBV9 CASSVAPTGSQETQYF TGTGCCAGCAGCGTAGCTCCGACAGGCTCCCAAGAGACCCAGTACTTC
TRBJ1-5 NA NA TRBV20-1 CSAATGSPNQPQHF TGCAGTGCTGCTACCGGGAGCCCTAATCAGCCCCAGCATTTT
TRBJ2-3 NA TRBD1 TRBV6-1 CASSETGLDTQYF TGTGCCAGCAGTGAGACAGGGCTAGATACGCAGTATTTT
TRBJ2-7 few TRBD2 TRBV2 CASVASGVRSSYEQYF TGTGCCAGCGTTGCTAGCGGGGTCCGAAGCTCCTACGAGCAGTACTTC
TRBJ2-1 NA TRBD2 TRBV20-1 CSAREGLAGVNEQFF TGCAGTGCTAGAGAGGGACTAGCGGGAGTCAATGAGCAGTTCTTC
TRBJ2-7 NA NA TRBV24-1 CATSDRSSYEQYF TGTGCCACCAGTGATAGGAGCTCCTACGAGCAGTACTTC
TRBJ2-5 NA NA TRBV6-5 CASSYVEQGYETQYF TGTGCCAGCAGTTACGTTGAACAGGGCTATGAGACCCAGTACTTC
TRBJ2-3 once TRBD2 TRBV19 CASSISGSPSYTDTQYF TGTGCCAGTAGTATAAGCGGGAGTCCCTCTTACACAGATACGCAGTATTTT
TRBJ1-5 NA NA TRBV19 CASSRGYSNQPQHF TGTGCCAGTAGTCGGGGTTATAGCAATCAGCCCCAGCATTTT
TRBJ2-3 NA TRBD2 TRBV7-2 CASSVDSGMGDTQYF TGCGCCAGCAGCGTAGATAGCGGGATGGGAGATACGCAGTATTTT
TRBJ1-5 NA NA TRBV30 CAWSVLVRGSPQHF TGTGCCTGGAGTGTACTTGTGAGGGGGTCGCCCCAGCATTTT
TRBJ2-2 NA NA TRBV6-5 CASSYQNTGELFF TGTGCCAGCAGTTACCAGAACACCGGGGAGCTGTTTTTT
TRBJ2-7 few NA TRBV20-1 CSARDGTSYEQYF TGCAGTGCTAGAGATGGGACATCCTACGAGCAGTACTTC
TRBJ2-5 once NA TRBV18 CASSPGSQETQYF TGTGCCAGCTCACCCGGGTCACAAGAGACCCAGTACTTC
TRBJ1-5 NA TRBD1 TRBV25-1 CASSLGTASWPQHF TGTGCCAGCAGTCTCGGGACAGCCTCTTGGCCCCAGCATTTT
TRBJ1-2 NA TRBD1 TRBV7-9 CASRDQGDYTF TGTGCCAGCAGGGATCAGGGGGACTACACCTTC
TRBJ2-4 NA NA TRBV4-2 CASSPPGVGIQYF TGTGCCAGCAGCCCCCCAGGGGTCGGCATTCAGTACTTC
TRBJ1-2 NA TRBD1 TRBV5-4 CASSTQGQPYGYTF TGTGCCAGCAGCACTCAGGGACAGCCCTATGGCTACACCTTC
TRBJ2-1 NA TRBD2 TRBV19 CASSSPPGTSIHNEQFF TGTGCCAGTAGTTCCCCGCCTGGGACTAGCATCCACAATGAGCAGTTCTTC
TRBJ2-2 NA NA TRBV20-1 CSTFRDPNTGELFF TGCAGTACCTTCCGGGACCCGAACACCGGGGAGCTGTTTTTT
TRBJ2-7 NA TRBD2 TRBV7-2 CASSLERGDFYEQYF TGTGCCAGCAGCTTAGAACGGGGGGACTTCTACGAGCAGTACTTC